This T cell receptor beta chain was captured by sequencing in a study of blood T cell repertoires in COVID-19. Clones were sequenced by immunoSEQ multiplex PCR, and TCRdb holds only the in-frame ones, with some missing. The sample has 150,000 to 200,000 clones; approximately 90% are singletons. This clone was seen once. The CDR3 spans 11 residues. CDR1 is MNHEY and CDR2 is SVGAGI in the germline V gene. The germline V and J ends were trimmed by 7 bases and 8 bases, with 11 bases remaining between them. The clonotype originates from a woman aged 18 to 35 who had recovered from COVID-19. The V gene is TRBV6-5, the J gene TRBJ1-2; D gene ambiguous. Input material: peripheral blood. The CDR3 protein is CASIDRSGYTF. The CDR3 DNA follows: TGTGCCAGCATCGACCGGAGCGGCTACACCTTC.